This T cell receptor beta chain was sequenced in a study of blood T cells in healthy people across ages. This clonotype was seen a few times. With a J-beta primer mix and a sample-barcoded 5' primer, a second PCR ran 7 to 11 cycles. TCRdb recomputed calls from the 5' RACE reads with MiXCR, one row per CDR3 protein. The table has about 970,000 distinct CDR3 sequences, roughly half seen once. The germline CDR1 and CDR2 sequences are SGHTA and FQGNSA. Losses at the gene ends were 0 bases for V and 9 bases for J; bases not matched to a gene: 10. There are 17 residues in the CDR3. The clonotype originates from a woman aged 55 to 70 in good health. This sequence joins TRBV7-2 and TRBJ2-4; TRBD2 matches at 11 bases. Sequencing was carried out using blood. DNA for the CDR3: TGTGCCAGCAGCTTAGCTGTAGCGGGAGGGCCAGTCGGCATTCAGTACTTC. Translation: CASSLAVAGGPVGIQYF.